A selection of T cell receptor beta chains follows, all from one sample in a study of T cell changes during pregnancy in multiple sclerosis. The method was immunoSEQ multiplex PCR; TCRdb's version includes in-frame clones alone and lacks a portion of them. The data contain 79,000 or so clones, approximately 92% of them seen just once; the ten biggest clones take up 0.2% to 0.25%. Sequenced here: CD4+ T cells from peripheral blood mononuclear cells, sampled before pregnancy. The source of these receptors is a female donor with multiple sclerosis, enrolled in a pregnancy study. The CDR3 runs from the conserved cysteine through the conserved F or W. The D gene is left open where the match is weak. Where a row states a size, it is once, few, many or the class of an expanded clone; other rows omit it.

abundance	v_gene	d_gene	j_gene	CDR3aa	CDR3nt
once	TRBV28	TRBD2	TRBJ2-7	CASRRSGSQSYEQYF	TGTGCCAGCAGGCGAAGCGGGAGTCAATCCTACGAGCAGTACTTC
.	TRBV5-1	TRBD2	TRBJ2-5	CASSLAAGAAETQYF	TGCGCCAGCAGCTTGGCAGCGGGGGCTGCAGAGACCCAGTACTTC
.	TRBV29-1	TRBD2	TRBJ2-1	CSSFSTSGRNGEQFF	TGCAGCTCCTTCTCGACTAGCGGGAGAAATGGTGAGCAGTTCTTC
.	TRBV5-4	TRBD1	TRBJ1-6	CASSSTGGQSPLHF	TGTGCCAGCAGCTCGACAGGGGGGCAATCACCCCTCCACTTT
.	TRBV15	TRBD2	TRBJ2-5	CATQPGTSGETQYF	TGTGCCACCCAACCGGGGACTAGTGGGGAGACCCAGTACTTC
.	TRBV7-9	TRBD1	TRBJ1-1	CASSYRQGAEAFF	TGTGCCAGCAGCTACCGACAGGGAGCTGAAGCTTTCTTT
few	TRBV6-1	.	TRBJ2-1	CATTSPNEPKQFF	TGTGCCACCACGTCCCCAAATGAACCTAAGCAGTTCTTC
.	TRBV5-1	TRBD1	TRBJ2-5	CASSYGTGGHQETQYF	TGCGCCAGCAGCTATGGGACAGGGGGCCATCAAGAGACCCAGTACTTC
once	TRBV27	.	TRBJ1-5	CASSDRRDRPQHF	TGTGCCAGCAGCGACCGGCGGGACCGGCCCCAGCATTTT
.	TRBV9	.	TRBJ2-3	CASSPLGLTQYF	TGTGCCAGCAGCCCCCTCGGGTTAACGCAGTATTTT
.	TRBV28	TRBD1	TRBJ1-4	CATNRGRISNEKLFF	TGTGCTACGAACAGGGGGCGCATCTCTAATGAAAAACTGTTTTTT
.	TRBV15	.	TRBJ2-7	CATSREALTTRRLYEQYF	TGTGCCACCAGCAGAGAGGCTCTTACCACGCGGCGACTCTACGAGCAGTACTTC
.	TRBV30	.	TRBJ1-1	CAWMGRRTEAFF	TGTGCCTGGATGGGCAGACGCACTGAAGCTTTCTTT
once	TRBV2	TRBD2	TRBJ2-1	CASRRGGAYNEQFF	TGTGCCAGCAGGCGGGGGGGTGCATACAATGAGCAGTTCTTC
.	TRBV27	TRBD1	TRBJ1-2	CASTPTGGQGGYGYTF	TGTGCCAGCACCCCCACGGGTGGACAGGGGGGGTATGGCTACACCTTC
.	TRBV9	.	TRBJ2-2	CASSAGDWNTGELFF	TGTGCCAGCAGCGCGGGGGACTGGAACACCGGGGAGCTGTTTTTT
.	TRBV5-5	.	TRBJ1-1	CASSLGIGGPGTEAFF	TGTGCCAGCAGCCTGGGAATAGGAGGGCCGGGCACTGAAGCTTTCTTT
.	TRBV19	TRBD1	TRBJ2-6	CASSILFRGQGASGANVLTF	TGTGCCAGTAGTATCTTATTTCGGGGACAGGGGGCGTCCGGGGCCAACGTCCTGACTTTC
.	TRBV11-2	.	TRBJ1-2	CASSPEMDYGYTF	TGTGCCAGCAGCCCTGAGATGGACTATGGCTACACCTTC
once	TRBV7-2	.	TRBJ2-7	CASSAYYEQYF	TGTGCCAGCAGCGCGTACTACGAGCAGTACTTC
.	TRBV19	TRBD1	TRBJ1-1	CASSTLSRDRGTEAFF	TGTGCCAGTAGTACCCTCTCCCGGGACAGGGGGACTGAAGCTTTCTTT
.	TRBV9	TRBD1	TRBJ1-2	CASSVEGTGTNYGYTF	TGTGCCAGCAGCGTGGAGGGGACAGGGACTAACTATGGCTACACCTTC
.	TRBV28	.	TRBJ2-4	CASTSVPIAKNIQYF	TGTGCCAGCACTTCAGTCCCAATAGCCAAAAACATTCAGTACTTC
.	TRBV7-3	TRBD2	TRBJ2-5	CASSLIGTSETQYF	TGTGCCAGCAGCTTAATTGGGACTAGCGAGACCCAGTACTTC
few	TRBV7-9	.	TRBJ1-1	CASIHSPGDREAFF	TGTGCCAGCATACATTCACCAGGGGACCGTGAAGCTTTCTTT